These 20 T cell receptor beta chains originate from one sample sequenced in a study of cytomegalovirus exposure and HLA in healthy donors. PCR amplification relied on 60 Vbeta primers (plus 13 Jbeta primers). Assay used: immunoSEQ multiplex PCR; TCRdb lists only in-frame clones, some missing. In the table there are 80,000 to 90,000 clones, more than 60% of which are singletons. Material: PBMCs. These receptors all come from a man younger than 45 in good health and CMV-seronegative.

The CDR3 bases are TGTGCCAGCAGTGAGCTGGGGACAACAAATGAGCAGTTCTTC. Translating it yields CASSELGTTNEQFF. The rearrangement joins TRBV2 to TRBJ2-1; perhaps TRBD1 as D (6 bases). The CDR3 has 14 residues. CDR1 SNHLY and CDR2 FYNNEI come from the germline V gene. The V end was cut by 3 bases, the J end by 7 bases, with 13 bases between.

The CDR3 loop is CASRQGTSTDTQYF. The CDR3 DNA follows: TGCGCCAGCAGACAGGGAACTAGCACAGATACGCAGTATTTT. The chain recombines TRBV4-3 with TRBJ2-3, with a possible D match to TRBD1 (6 bases). The germline CDR1 and CDR2 sequences are LGHNA and YSLEER. The CDR3 is made up of 14 amino acids. Trimming shortened V by 6 bases and J by 0 bases, and 10 bases separated the two germline ends.

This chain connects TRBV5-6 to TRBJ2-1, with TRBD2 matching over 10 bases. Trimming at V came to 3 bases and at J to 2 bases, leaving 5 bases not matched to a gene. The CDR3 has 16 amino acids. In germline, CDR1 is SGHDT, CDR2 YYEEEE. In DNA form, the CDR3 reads TGTGCCAGCAGCTCCCTAAGCGGGGGGGCCTACAATGAGCAGTTCTTC. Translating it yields CASSSLSGGAYNEQFF.

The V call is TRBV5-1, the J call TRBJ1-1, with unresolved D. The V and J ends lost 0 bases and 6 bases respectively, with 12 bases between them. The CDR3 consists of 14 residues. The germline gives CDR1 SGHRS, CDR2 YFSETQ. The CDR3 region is CASSLVAGAAEAFF. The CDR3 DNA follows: TGCGCCAGCAGCTTGGTCGCGGGAGCCGCTGAAGCTTTCTTT.

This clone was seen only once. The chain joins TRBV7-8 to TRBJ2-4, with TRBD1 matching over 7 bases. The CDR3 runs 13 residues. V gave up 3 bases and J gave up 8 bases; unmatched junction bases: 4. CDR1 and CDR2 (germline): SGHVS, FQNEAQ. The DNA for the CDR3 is TGTGCCAGCAGCTTTGAGGGGGCCGACATTCAGTACTTC. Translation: CASSFEGADIQYF.

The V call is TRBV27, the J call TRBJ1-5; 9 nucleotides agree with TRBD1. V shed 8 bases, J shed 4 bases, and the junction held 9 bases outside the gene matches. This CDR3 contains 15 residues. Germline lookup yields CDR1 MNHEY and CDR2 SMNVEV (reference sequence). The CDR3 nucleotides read TGTGCCAGCCGGGACAGGGCGGGAGTTAATCAGCCCCAGCATTTT. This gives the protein CASRDRAGVNQPQHF.

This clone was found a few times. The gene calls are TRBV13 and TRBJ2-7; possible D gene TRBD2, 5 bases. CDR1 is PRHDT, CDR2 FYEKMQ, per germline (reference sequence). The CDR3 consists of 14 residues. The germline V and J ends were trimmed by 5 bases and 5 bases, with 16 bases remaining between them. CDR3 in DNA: TGTGCCAGCAGCCTCTCCTACGAGGGAAACGAGCAGTACTTC. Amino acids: CASSLSYEGNEQYF.

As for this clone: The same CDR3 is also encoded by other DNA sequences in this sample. The CDR3 DNA follows: TGTGCCAGCAGTTACACAGGGGGGGGGAACACTGAAGCTTTCTTT. Its translation: CASSYTGGGNTEAFF. The chain combines TRBV6-5 with TRBJ1-1; 8 nucleotides line up with TRBD1. Trimming removed 2 bases from V and 1 base from J; junction bases left unmatched: 3. The CDR3 totals 15 residues. The germline CDR1 and CDR2 sequences are MNHEY and SVGAGI.

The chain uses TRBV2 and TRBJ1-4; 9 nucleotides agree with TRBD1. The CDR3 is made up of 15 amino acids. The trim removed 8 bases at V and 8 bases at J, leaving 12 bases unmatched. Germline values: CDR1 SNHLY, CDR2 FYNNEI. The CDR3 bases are TGTGCCAGCCGACACCGGGACAGGGTTTTGGAAAAACTGTTTTTT. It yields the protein CASRHRDRVLEKLFF.

This CDR3 is CASSLKAAGELFF. The CDR3 DNA reads TGTGCCAGCAGCTTAAAGGCGGCCGGGGAGCTGTTTTTT. The chain links TRBV7-2 to TRBJ2-2; D not certain. The ends were cut back, 2 bases at V and 6 bases at J, with 7 bases in the middle. The CDR3 runs 13 residues. Germline values: CDR1 SGHTA, CDR2 FQGNSA.

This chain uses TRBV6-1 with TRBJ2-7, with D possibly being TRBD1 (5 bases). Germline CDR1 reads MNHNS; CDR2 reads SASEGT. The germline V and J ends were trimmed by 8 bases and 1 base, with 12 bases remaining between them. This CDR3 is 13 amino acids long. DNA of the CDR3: TGTGCCAGCGCCCGAGACAGATCCTACGAGCAGTACTTC. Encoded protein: CASARDRSYEQYF.

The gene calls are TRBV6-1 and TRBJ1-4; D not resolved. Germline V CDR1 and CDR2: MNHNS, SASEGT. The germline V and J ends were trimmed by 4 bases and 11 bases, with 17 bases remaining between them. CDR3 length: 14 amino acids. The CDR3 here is CASSGGGIRMKLFF. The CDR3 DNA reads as TGTGCCAGCAGTGGTGGCGGGATTCGAATGAAACTGTTTTTT.

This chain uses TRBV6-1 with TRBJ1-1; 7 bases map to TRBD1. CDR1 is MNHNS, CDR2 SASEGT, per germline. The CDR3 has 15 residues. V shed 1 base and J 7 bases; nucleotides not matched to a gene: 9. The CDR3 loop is CASSEGTGYSDEAFF. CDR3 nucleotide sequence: TGTGCCAGCAGTGAAGGGACAGGTTACAGTGATGAAGCTTTCTTT.

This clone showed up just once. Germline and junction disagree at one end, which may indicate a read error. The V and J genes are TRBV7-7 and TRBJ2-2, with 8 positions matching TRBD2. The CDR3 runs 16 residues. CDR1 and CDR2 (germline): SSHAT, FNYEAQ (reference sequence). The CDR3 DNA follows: TGTGCTAGCAGCTTAGTGGAGGGACTAGTCACCGGGGAGCTGTTTTTT. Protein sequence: CASSLVEGLVTGELFF.

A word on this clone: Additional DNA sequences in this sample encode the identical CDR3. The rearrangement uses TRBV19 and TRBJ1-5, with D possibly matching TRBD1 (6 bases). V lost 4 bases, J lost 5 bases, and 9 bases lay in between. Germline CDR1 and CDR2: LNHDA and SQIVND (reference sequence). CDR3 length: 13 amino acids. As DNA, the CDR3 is TGTGCCAGTAGTACACAGGGCGATCAGCCCCAGCATTTT. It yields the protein CASSTQGDQPQHF. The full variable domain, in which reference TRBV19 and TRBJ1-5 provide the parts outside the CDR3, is DGGITQSPKYLFRKEGQNVTLSCEQNLNHDAMYWYRQDPGQGLRLIYYSQIVNDFQKGDIAEGYSVSREKKESFPLTVTSAQKNPTAFYLCASSTQGDQPQHFGDGTRLSIL.

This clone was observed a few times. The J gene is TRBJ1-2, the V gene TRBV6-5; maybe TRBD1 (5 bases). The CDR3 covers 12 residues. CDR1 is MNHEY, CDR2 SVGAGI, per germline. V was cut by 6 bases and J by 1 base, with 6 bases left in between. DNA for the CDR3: TGTGCCAGCAGGACAGTTAACTATGGCTACACCTTC. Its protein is CASRTVNYGYTF.

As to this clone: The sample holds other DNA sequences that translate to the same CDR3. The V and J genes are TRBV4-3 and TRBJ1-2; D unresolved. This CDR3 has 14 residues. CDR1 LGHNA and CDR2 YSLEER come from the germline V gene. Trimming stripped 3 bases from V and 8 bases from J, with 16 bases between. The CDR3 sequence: CASSHGIALEGYTF. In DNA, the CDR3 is TGCGCCAGCAGCCATGGAATCGCCCTGGAGGGCTACACCTTC.

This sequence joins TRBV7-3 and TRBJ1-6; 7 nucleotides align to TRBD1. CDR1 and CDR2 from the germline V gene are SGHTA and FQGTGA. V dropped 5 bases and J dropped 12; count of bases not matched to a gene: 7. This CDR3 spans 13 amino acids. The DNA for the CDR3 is TGTGCCAGCAGCCCAGGACAGGTGGGACCCCTCCACTTT. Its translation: CASSPGQVGPLHF. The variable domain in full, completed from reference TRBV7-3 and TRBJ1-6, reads GAGVSQTPSNKVTEKGKYVELRCDPISGHTALYWYRQSLGQGPEFLIYFQGTGAADDSGLPNDRFFAVRPEGSVSTLKIQRTERGDSAVYLCASSPGQVGPLHFGNGTRLTVT.

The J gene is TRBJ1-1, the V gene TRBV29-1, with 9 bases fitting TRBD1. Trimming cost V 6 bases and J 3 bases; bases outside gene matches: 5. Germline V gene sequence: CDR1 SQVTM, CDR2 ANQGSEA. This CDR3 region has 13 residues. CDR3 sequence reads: CSVEGQGDTEAFF. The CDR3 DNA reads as TGCAGCGTCGAGGGACAGGGCGACACTGAAGCTTTCTTT.

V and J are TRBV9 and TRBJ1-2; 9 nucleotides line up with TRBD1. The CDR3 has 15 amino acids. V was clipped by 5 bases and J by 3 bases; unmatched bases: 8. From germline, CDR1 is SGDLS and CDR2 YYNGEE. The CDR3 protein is CASRAGTGSYYGYTF. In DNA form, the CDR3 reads TGTGCCAGCAGGGCCGGGACAGGGTCCTACTATGGCTACACCTTC.